This entry lists 20 T cell receptor beta chains sequenced from one sample in a study of shared clonotypes between healthy human individuals. Profiling relied on immunoSEQ multiplex PCR, and the TCRdb table lists in-frame clones only, not all of them. The table includes millions of clones, about 94% detected once. Terminally differentiated effector memory CD45RA+ cells were left out of the naive CD8 fraction, which was CD45RO-negative and positively selected for CCR7. Sequencing was carried out using naive CD8+ T cells sorted from blood. These receptors were obtained from a man younger than 35 in good health.

In regard to this clone: Other DNA sequences in this sample translate to the same CDR3. The chain recombines TRBV4-1 with TRBJ2-7; 10 nucleotides align to TRBD2. The germline V gene encodes CDR1 MGHRA and CDR2 YSYEKL. Unmatched junction bases numbered 5, after V lost 3 bases and J lost 3 bases. This CDR3 comprises 15 residues. The CDR3: CASSHRTSGLYEQYF. DNA of the CDR3: TGCGCCAGCAGCCACAGGACTAGCGGACTCTACGAGCAGTACTTC.

The V gene is TRBV2, the J gene TRBJ2-7, with D perhaps TRBD2 (7 bases). Trimming took off 5 bases at V and 2 bases at J, with 16 bases between the two ends. Germline CDR1 is SNHLY and CDR2 is FYNNEI. This CDR3 has 15 residues. CDR3 bases: TGTGCCAGCAGTCAAGGGGGGGCGCTCACCTACGAGCAGTACTTC. Protein sequence: CASSQGGALTYEQYF.

This chain joins TRBV12-2 and TRBJ1-1. TRBV12-2 is a listed pseudogene. The CDR3 has 17 amino acids. The CDR3 DNA is TGTGCAAGTCGCTTAGCAAACGGTCCACAAAAAGGGACTGAAGCTTTCTTT. Its translation: CASRLANGPQKGTEAFF.

V gene TRBV5-5 combines with J gene TRBJ1-2; perhaps TRBD1 as D (5 bases). The CDR3 loop spans 16 amino acids. V lost 4 bases to trimming and J lost 4 bases, with 20 bases between them. CDR1 and CDR2 (germline): SGHKS, YYEKEE (reference sequence). The CDR3 loop is CASSTFGLDISYGYTF. The CDR3 DNA reads TGTGCCAGCAGCACATTCGGTTTGGACATTTCCTATGGCTACACCTTC.

This CDR3 is CASSVRRTSDYEQYF. In DNA form, the CDR3 reads TGCGCCAGCAGCGTCCGGAGGACTAGTGACTACGAGCAGTACTTC. The J gene is TRBJ2-5, the V gene TRBV4-3; the match to TRBD2 covers 7 bases. TRBJ2-7 explains the end of the DNA better; the J call may be wrong. The germline CDR1 and CDR2 sequences are LGHNA and YSLEER. This CDR3 is built from 15 residues.

Comment on this clone: The sample has other DNA sequences that encode this CDR3 too. The chain is built from TRBV5-1 and TRBJ1-1; no definite D call. The CDR3 sequence is 12 residues long. The germline V gene encodes CDR1 SGHRS and CDR2 YFSETQ. V was pared by 5 bases and J by 1 base, with 6 bases between. CDR3 sequence: CASRTGNTEAFF. In DNA, the CDR3 is TGCGCCAGCAGAACGGGGAACACTGAAGCTTTCTTT.

V and J are TRBV29-1 and TRBJ2-2; D unclear. The V end was cut by 3 bases, the J end by 5 bases, with 10 bases between. The CDR3 loop spans 13 amino acids. CDR1 SQVTM and CDR2 ANQGSEA come from the germline V gene. In DNA, the CDR3 is TGCAGCGTTGATTATCAAGCTACCGGGGAGCTGTTTTTT. Protein sequence: CSVDYQATGELFF.

In DNA form, the CDR3 reads TGCGCCAGCAGCGAGGGACTAGCGGGATACGAGCAGTACTTC. This gives the protein CASSEGLAGYEQYF. V gene TRBV5-1 combines with J gene TRBJ2-7; TRBD2 aligns across 13 bases. The CDR3 totals 14 residues. J gave up 4 bases and V 4 bases, and 2 bases lay outside the gene matches. Looked up from germline, CDR1 is SGHRS and CDR2 is YFSETQ.

This chain connects TRBV29-1 to TRBJ1-4; tentative D call: TRBD1 (5 bases). The CDR3 has 11 amino acids. Germline loops: CDR1 SQVTM, CDR2 ANQGSEA. Trimming pared 5 bases from V and 8 bases from J, leaving 9 bases between. The CDR3 loop reads CSVMTDEKLFF. As DNA, the CDR3 is TGCAGCGTTATGACAGACGAAAAACTGTTTTTT.

The J gene is TRBJ1-5, the V gene TRBV19, with D unclear. The germline V gene has CDR1 LNHDA and CDR2 SQIVND (reference sequence). CDR3 length: 14 amino acids. V was trimmed by 6 bases and J by 6 bases, leaving 15 bases between them. The CDR3 DNA reads as TGTGCCAGTAGCGGAGTGGACTGGCTTCAGCCCCAGCATTTT. Translating it yields CASSGVDWLQPQHF.

In the case of this clone: Distinct nucleotide sequences in the sample also encode this CDR3. The chain carries TRBV4-3 and TRBJ1-1, with a weak D call TRBD1 (5 bases). CDR3 length: 15 residues. The V gene's germline CDR1 is LGHNA and CDR2 YSLEER. Trimming left V 0 bases short and J 1 base short, with 9 bases between. CDR3 coding DNA: TGCGCCAGCAGCCAAGATGGGACGGCGAACACTGAAGCTTTCTTT. Its protein is CASSQDGTANTEAFF.

As DNA, the CDR3 is TGTGCCAGCAGCTTAGGGGGGGGACCGGACTACGAGCAGTACTTC. Amino acids: CASSLGGGPDYEQYF. The V and J genes are TRBV11-2 and TRBJ2-7, with 7 bases identical to TRBD2. The CDR3 length is 15 residues. Looked up from germline, CDR1 is SGHAT and CDR2 is FQNNGV. Germline trimming cut 1 base from V and 3 bases from J; bases unmatched to any gene: 6.

Only one count was recorded for this clone. The chain uses TRBV6-5 and TRBJ1-2; perhaps TRBD1 as D (5 bases). Germline V gives CDR1 MNHEY, CDR2 SVGAGI. This CDR3 is 12 amino acids long. V was cut by 6 bases and J by 4 bases, with 9 bases left in between. CDR3 DNA sequence: TGTGCCAGCAGCGGGGGGATCTATGGCTACACCTTC. Translated, it gives CASSGGIYGYTF.

The CDR3 region is CASSLVDQDYEQYF. The CDR3 region has the DNA TGCGCCAGCAGCTTGGTCGACCAAGATTACGAGCAGTACTTC. The V and J genes are TRBV5-1 and TRBJ2-7; D is undetermined. Germline V gives CDR1 SGHRS, CDR2 YFSETQ. This CDR3 is 14 amino acids long. V lost 0 bases, J lost 4 bases, and 11 bases lay in between. Looking up the rest from reference TRBV5-1 and TRBJ2-7 gives the full variable domain: KAGVTQTPRYLIKTRGQQVTLSCSPISGHRSVSWYQQTPGQGLQFLFEYFSETQRNKGNFPGRFSGRQFSNSRSEMNVSTLELGDSALYLCASSLVDQDYEQYFGPGTRLTVT.

This clone is a singleton in its sample. This sample also contains other DNA sequences that code for the same CDR3. J is TRBJ2-1 and V is TRBV29-1; D uncertain. Germline CDR1 SQVTM, CDR2 ANQGSEA. The CDR3 length is 14 residues. V was cut by 1 base and J by 0 bases, with 7 bases left in between. The CDR3 region is CSVEGQGSYNEQFF. As DNA, the CDR3 is TGCAGCGTTGAAGGTCAAGGCTCCTACAATGAGCAGTTCTTC.

Comment on this clone: Different DNA sequences within this sample yield the same CDR3. The V and J genes are TRBV4-1 and TRBJ2-1; D not certain. There are 13 residues in the CDR3. V was shortened by 3 bases and J by 8 bases, with 11 bases between the two germline ends. The germline CDR1 and CDR2 sequences are MGHRA and YSYEKL. The CDR3 loop is CASSQTRGDEQFF. The CDR3 DNA sequence: TGCGCCAGCAGCCAGACCCGTGGAGATGAGCAGTTCTTC.

The chain has TRBV28 and TRBJ2-3; possible D gene TRBD2, 5 bases. The germline V gene has CDR1 MDHEN and CDR2 SYDVKM. The CDR3 covers 15 residues. V was pared by 5 bases and J by 2 bases, with 14 bases between. The CDR3, as DNA: TGTGCCAGCAGTGCGCCGACTACCCACACAGATACGCAGTATTTT. This translates into CASSAPTTHTDTQYF.

The V gene is TRBV4-1, the J gene TRBJ2-7; TRBD1 agrees at 7 bases. Germline lookup yields CDR1 MGHRA and CDR2 YSYEKL. The junction had 12 bases not matched to a gene; V was cut back by 1 base and J by 3 bases. The CDR3 loop spans 17 amino acids. CDR3 in amino acids: CASSQVLAGGTNYEQYF. CDR3 nucleotide sequence: TGCGCCAGCAGCCAAGTGTTGGCAGGGGGTACCAACTACGAGCAGTACTTC.

The rearrangement joins TRBV7-9 to TRBJ2-7; 8 bases match TRBD1. Germline-derived CDR1 and CDR2 are SEHNR and FQNEAQ (reference sequence). This CDR3 is 14 amino acids long. The V segment lost 3 bases and the J segment 6 bases; nucleotides outside the gene matches: 7. The CDR3 DNA is TGTGCCAGCAGCTTCGCGGCAGGGGGCGGCGAGCAGTACTTC. It yields the protein CASSFAAGGGEQYF.

Details on this clone: Different DNA sequences within this sample yield the same CDR3. The chain links TRBV2 to TRBJ2-2; D is possibly TRBD1 (5 bases). With 3 bases removed from V and 2 bases from J, the gap between germline ends came to 7 bases. CDR3 size: 14 residues. CDR1 and CDR2 from the germline V gene are SNHLY and FYNNEI. CDR3 sequence: CASSEGPNTGELFF. CDR3 sequence (DNA): TGTGCCAGCAGTGAGGGGCCAAACACCGGGGAGCTGTTTTTT.